The 8 T cell receptor beta chains listed next were all sequenced from one sample in a study of T cell responses to AZD1222 COVID-19 vaccine. Data came from immunoSEQ multiplex PCR; TCRdb stores just in-frame clones and leaves some out. The table has 95,000 to 110,000 clones, over 80% seen once; the top ten hold roughly 8.7%. Material: peripheral blood, obtained 28 days after the second AZD1222 dose. These TCRs come from an adult who received the AZD1222 COVID-19 vaccine.

This clone has just one count. This rearrangement joins TRBV7-8 to TRBJ2-7; D may be TRBD1 (6 bases). CDR3 length: 14 amino acids. CDR1 is SGHVS and CDR2 is FQNEAQ in the germline V gene. Trimming cost V 0 bases and J 6 bases, with 12 bases left between them. CDR3 bases: TGTGCCAGCAGCTTAGCAAGAGGGGGTGGCGAGCAGTACTTC. It is translated as CASSLARGGGEQYF.

A few counts support this clone. The chain couples TRBV4-3 to TRBJ2-1; possibly TRBD2 for D (5 bases). This CDR3 is 15 amino acids long. The V and J ends lost 1 base and 4 bases respectively, with 11 bases between them. The germline CDR1 and CDR2 sequences are LGHNA and YSLEER. CDR3 nucleotides: TGCGCCAGCAGCCAAGGAGCGGAACCTTACAATGAGCAGTTCTTC. Protein sequence: CASSQGAEPYNEQFF.

V is TRBV12-5 and J is TRBJ1-6, with a weak D call TRBD1 (5 bases). In germline, CDR1 is LGHNT, CDR2 FRNRAP. Between the trimmed V and J ends, which lost 6 bases and 7 bases, there was a span of 16 bases. The CDR3 loop spans 15 amino acids. Here the CDR3 reads CASGTPGRDNSPLHF. CDR3 DNA: TGTGCTAGTGGCACCCCGGGGCGCGACAATTCACCCCTCCACTTT.

The chain uses TRBV5-4 and TRBJ2-7; D is possibly TRBD1 (5 bases). Germline V gene sequence: CDR1 SGHNT, CDR2 YYREEE (reference sequence). The CDR3 totals 14 residues. Trimming cost V 1 base and J 3 bases, with 11 bases left between them. The CDR3 sequence is CASSLRQGGYEQYF. The CDR3 DNA is TGTGCCAGCAGCTTGAGGCAGGGCGGCTACGAGCAGTACTTC.

The gene calls are TRBV27 and TRBJ2-6; D might be TRBD2 (5 bases). This CDR3 contains 16 residues. In germline, CDR1 is MNHEY, CDR2 SMNVEV (reference sequence). V shed 7 bases and J shed 3 bases, with 16 bases lying between them. The CDR3 loop is CASTPAERLGANVLTF. In DNA form, the CDR3 reads TGTGCCAGCACCCCCGCCGAGCGGCTTGGGGCCAACGTCCTGACTTTC. The variable domain in full, with the rest retrieved from reference TRBV27 and TRBJ2-6, is EAQVTQNPRYLITVTGKKLTVTCSQNMNHEYMSWYRQDPGLGLRQIYYSMNVEVTDKGDVPEGYKVSRKEKRNFPLILESPSPNQTSLYFCASTPAERLGANVLTFGAGSRLTVL.

This chain links TRBV5-5 with TRBJ1-3, with 11 bases lining up with TRBD1. The CDR3 is 18 residues long. V was pared by 3 bases and J by 1 base, with 9 bases of the junction left unmatched. Germline V lookup: CDR1 SGHKS, CDR2 YYEKEE (reference sequence). The DNA for the CDR3 is TGTGCCAGCAGCTCCTATTCCGGACAGGGGGCTTCTGGAAACACCATATATTTT. Protein product: CASSSYSGQGASGNTIYF.

The CDR3 reads CASSEVQLSGANVLTF. In DNA form, the CDR3 reads TGTGCCAGCAGTGAAGTGCAACTCTCTGGGGCCAACGTCCTGACTTTC. This chain connects TRBV6-1 to TRBJ2-6, with D unresolved. V shed 1 base and J shed 0 bases, with 7 bases lying between them. This CDR3 has 16 amino acids. Germline CDR1 and CDR2: MNHNS and SASEGT.

This clone was picked up one time. The chain combines TRBV7-9 with TRBJ2-2, with unresolved D. V shed 4 bases and J shed 3 bases, with 9 bases lying between them. The CDR3 consists of 14 residues. CDR1 is SEHNR, CDR2 FQNEAQ, per germline (reference sequence). CDR3 amino acids: CASSSRMDTGELFF. The CDR3 DNA is TGTGCCAGCAGCTCCAGGATGGACACCGGGGAGCTGTTTTTT.